This TCR beta chain derives from a study of T-cell memory formation after mild COVID-19. Whole-study findings and limits: Later expanders leaned toward CD4+, whereas clones contracting from day 15 to 85 were balanced CD4/CD8. Contracting CD4+ clones lay largely in CM and EM, with CD8+ ones residing in EMRA. The finding that pre-infection memory included some responding clones suggested that cross-reactive memory joined.

As for this clonotype: Its antigen is not known.

The CDR3 is 13 residues long. CDR1 and CDR2 (germline): SGHAT, FQDESV (reference sequence). V lost 5 bases, J lost 5 bases, and 5 bases stayed unmatched. Researchers used 5'RACE with constant-segment primers to make TCR alpha and TCR beta cDNA libraries that carry sample barcodes and UMIs. TCRdb recomputed calls from the 5' RACE reads with MiXCR, one row per CDR3 protein. This table has under 200,000 distinct CDR3 sequences, about a third appearing once. The receptor comes from an adult woman who had mild COVID-19 (a few samples of this study predate the infection). Cell type and time point are not known. The chain has TRBV11-1 and TRBJ2-7; TRBD2 aligns across 8 bases. Sequencing input: PBMCs or a T cell subset sorted from them (not recorded which). The CDR3 bases are TGTGCCAGCAGCCGTCTGCGGGGGGACGAGCAGTACTTC. Translated: CASSRLRGDEQYF. Full variable domain (remainder filled in from reference TRBV11-1 and TRBJ2-7): EAEVAQSPRYKITEKSQAVAFWCDPISGHATLYWYRQILGQGPELLVQFQDESVVDDSQLPKDRFSAERLKGVDSTLKIQPAELGDSAMYLCASSRLRGDEQYFGPGTRLTVT.